This T cell receptor (beta chain) is from a study of blood T cell repertoires in COVID-19. Germline V gene sequence: CDR1 MNHEY, CDR2 SMNVEV (reference sequence). Trimming removed 1 base from V and 7 bases from J, with 17 bases in between. The CDR3 contains 16 residues. Sequencing used immunoSEQ multiplex PCR; TCRdb keeps in-frame clones, though not all of them. Altogether over 150,000 clones are present, roughly four fifths being singletons, with the ten largest covering under 3.5%. Patients in Seattle were enrolled during active infection, then followed longitudinally. The chain employs TRBV27 and TRBJ1-5; no reliable D call. Sequencing was done on a sample of peripheral blood. The clonotype originates from a woman aged 80 or over with COVID-19, enrolled during active disease. CDR3 nucleotide sequence: TGTGCCAGCAGTTTATTTGTACCAGGTTATGGACAGCCCCAGCATTTT. As protein: CASSLFVPGYGQPQHF.